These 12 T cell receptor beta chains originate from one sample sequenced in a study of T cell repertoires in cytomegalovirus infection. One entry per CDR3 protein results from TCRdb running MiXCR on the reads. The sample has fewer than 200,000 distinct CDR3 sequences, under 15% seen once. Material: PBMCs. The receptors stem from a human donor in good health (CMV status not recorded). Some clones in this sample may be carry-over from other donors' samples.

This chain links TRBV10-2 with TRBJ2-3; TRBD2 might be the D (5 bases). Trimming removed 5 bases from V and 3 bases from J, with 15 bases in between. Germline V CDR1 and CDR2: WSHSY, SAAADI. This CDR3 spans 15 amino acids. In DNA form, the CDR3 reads TGCGCCAGCAGTCACGGACTGGTAGGGACAGATACGCAGTATTTT. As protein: CASSHGLVGTDTQYF.

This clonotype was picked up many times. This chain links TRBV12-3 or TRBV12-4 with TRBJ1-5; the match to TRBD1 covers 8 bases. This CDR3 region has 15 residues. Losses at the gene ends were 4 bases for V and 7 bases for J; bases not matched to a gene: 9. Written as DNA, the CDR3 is TGTGCCAGCAGTTCCGGACAGGGAGTTTCGCAGCCCCAGCATTTT. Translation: CASSSGQGVSQPQHF.

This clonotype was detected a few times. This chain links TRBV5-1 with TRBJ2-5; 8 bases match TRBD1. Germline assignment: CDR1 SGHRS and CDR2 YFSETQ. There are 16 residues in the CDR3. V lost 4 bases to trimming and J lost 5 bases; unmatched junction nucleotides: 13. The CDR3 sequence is CASSVTGGTVWETQYF. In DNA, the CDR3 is TGCGCCAGCAGCGTTACAGGGGGAACGGTCTGGGAGACCCAGTACTTC.

The CDR3 region is CSALAGLGTEAFF. DNA of the CDR3: TGCAGTGCCCTGGCGGGGTTGGGCACTGAAGCTTTCTTT. The chain combines TRBV20-1 with TRBJ1-1; the D is unclear. The CDR3 totals 13 residues. Trimming took off 6 bases at V and 4 bases at J, with 15 bases between the two ends. Germline-derived CDR1 and CDR2 are DFQATT and SNEGSKA (reference sequence).

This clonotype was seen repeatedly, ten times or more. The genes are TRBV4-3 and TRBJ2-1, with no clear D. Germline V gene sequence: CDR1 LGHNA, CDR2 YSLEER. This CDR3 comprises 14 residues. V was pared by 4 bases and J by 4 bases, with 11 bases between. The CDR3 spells CASSRLLDYNEQFF. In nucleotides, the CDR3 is TGCGCCAGCAGCCGTCTACTGGATTACAATGAGCAGTTCTTC.

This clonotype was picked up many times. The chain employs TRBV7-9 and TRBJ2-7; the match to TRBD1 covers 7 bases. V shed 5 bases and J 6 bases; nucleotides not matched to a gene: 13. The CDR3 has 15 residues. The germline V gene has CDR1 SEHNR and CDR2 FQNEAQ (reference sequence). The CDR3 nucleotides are TGTGCCAGCAGCCCCAGACAGGGAGAGAGGGGCGAGCAGTACTTC. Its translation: CASSPRQGERGEQYF.

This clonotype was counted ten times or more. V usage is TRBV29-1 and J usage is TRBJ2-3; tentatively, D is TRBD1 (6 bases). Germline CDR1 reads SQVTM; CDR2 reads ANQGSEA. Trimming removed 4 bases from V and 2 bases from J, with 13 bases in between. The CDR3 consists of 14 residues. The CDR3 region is CSVGPGQSTDTQYF. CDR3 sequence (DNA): TGCAGCGTTGGACCGGGACAATCCACAGATACGCAGTATTTT.

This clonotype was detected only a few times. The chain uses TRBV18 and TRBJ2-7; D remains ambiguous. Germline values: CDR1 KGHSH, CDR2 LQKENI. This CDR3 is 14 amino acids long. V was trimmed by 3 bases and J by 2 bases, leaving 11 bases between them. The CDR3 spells CASSPPAGAYEQYF. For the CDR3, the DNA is TGTGCCAGCTCACCCCCGGCCGGCGCCTACGAGCAGTACTTC.

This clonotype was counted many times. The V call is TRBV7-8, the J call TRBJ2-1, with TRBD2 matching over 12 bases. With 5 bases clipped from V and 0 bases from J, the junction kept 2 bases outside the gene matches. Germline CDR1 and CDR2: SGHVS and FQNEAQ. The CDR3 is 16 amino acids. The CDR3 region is CASSMTSGSSYNEQFF. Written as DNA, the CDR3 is TGTGCCAGCAGCATGACTAGCGGGAGCTCCTACAATGAGCAGTTCTTC.

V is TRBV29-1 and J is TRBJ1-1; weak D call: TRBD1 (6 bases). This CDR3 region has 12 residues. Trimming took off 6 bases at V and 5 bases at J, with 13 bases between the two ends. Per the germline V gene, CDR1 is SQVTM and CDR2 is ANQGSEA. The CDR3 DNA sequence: TGCAGCGTGGGGGAGGGGGGGACTGAAGCTTTCTTT. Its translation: CSVGEGGTEAFF.

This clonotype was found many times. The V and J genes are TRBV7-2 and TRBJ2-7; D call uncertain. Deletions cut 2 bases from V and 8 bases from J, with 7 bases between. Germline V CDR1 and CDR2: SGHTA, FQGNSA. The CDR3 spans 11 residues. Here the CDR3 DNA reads TGTGCCAGCAGCTTAATCCGAAAGCAGTACTTC. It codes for CASSLIRKQYF.

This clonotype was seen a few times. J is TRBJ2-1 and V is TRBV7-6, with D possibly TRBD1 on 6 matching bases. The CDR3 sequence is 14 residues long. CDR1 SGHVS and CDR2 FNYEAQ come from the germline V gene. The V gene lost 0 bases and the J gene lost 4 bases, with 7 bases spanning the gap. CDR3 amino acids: CASSLAQGYNEQFF. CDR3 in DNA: TGTGCCAGCAGCTTAGCCCAGGGGTACAATGAGCAGTTCTTC.